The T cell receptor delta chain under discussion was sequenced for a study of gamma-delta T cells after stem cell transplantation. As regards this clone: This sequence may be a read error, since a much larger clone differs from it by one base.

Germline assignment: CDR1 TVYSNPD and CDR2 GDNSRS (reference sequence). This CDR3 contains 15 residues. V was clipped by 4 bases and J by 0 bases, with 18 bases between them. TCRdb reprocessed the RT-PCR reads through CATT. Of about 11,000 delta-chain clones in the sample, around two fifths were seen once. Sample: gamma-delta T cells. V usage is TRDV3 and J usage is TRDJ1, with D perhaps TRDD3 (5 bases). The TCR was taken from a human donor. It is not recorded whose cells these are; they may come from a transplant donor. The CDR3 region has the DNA TGTGCCTGTGGGGTCGCCCTGGGTGACACCGATAAACTCATCTTT. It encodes CACGVALGDTDKLIF.